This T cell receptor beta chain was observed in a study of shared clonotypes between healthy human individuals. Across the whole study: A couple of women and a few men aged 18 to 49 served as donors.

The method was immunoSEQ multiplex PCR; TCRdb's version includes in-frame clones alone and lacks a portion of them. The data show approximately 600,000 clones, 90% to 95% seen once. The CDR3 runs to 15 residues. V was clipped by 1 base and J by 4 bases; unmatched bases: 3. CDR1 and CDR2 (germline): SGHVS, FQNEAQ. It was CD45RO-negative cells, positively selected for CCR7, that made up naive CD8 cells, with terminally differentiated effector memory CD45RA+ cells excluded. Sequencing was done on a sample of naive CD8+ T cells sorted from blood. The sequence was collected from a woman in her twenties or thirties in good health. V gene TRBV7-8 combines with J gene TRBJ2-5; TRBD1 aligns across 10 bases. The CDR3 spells CASSLGTGGRETQYF. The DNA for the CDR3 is TGTGCCAGCAGCTTAGGGACAGGGGGTCGAGAGACCCAGTACTTC.